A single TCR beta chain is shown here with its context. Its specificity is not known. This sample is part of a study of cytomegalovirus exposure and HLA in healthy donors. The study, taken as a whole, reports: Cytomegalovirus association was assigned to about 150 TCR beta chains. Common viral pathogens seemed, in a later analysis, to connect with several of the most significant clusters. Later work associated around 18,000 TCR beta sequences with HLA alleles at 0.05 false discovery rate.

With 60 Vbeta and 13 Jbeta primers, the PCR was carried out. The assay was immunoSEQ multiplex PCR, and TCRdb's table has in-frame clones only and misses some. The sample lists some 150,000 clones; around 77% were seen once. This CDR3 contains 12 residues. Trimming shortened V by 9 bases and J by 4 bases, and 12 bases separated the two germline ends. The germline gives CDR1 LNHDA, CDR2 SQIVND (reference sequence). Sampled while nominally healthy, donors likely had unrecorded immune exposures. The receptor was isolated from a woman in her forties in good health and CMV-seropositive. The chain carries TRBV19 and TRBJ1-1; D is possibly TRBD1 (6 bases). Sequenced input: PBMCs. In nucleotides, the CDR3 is TGTGCCAGCGGACAGTTGGCCACTGAAGCTTTCTTT. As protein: CASGQLATEAFF.